The 10 T cell receptor beta chains below were found in one sample sequenced in a study of shared clonotypes between healthy human individuals. Libraries were prepared by immunoSEQ multiplex PCR; TCRdb keeps only in-frame clonotypes and omits some of them. The data hold 2 million to 2.5 million clones, with about 94% observed a single time. Input material: naive CD4+ T cells sorted from blood. Subset given: CD45RA+ positively selected. The source of these receptors is a man in his late teens or twenties in good health.

As to this clone: The same CDR3 also results from other DNA sequences found in this sample. The chain recombines TRBV5-1 with TRBJ1-4; possible D gene TRBD1, 6 bases. The CDR3 loop spans 15 amino acids. The V gene's germline CDR1 is SGHRS and CDR2 YFSETQ. Trimming pared 0 bases from V and 8 bases from J, leaving 14 bases between. This CDR3 is CASSLAGGGGEKLFF. In nucleotides, the CDR3 is TGCGCCAGCAGCTTGGCCGGCGGGGGCGGCGAAAAACTGTTTTTT.

The V call is TRBV10-3, the J call TRBJ1-1, with 7 nucleotides matching TRBD1. V gave up 7 bases and J gave up 4 bases; unmatched junction bases: 3. Germline V gene sequence: CDR1 ENHRY, CDR2 SYGVKD. CDR3 size: 12 residues. CDR3 sequence: CAITQGFTEAFF. The CDR3 region has the DNA TGTGCCATCACACAGGGGTTCACTGAAGCTTTCTTT.

V gene TRBV5-1 combines with J gene TRBJ1-1; D perhaps matches TRBD1 (6 bases). V lost 6 bases, J lost 7 bases, and 22 bases lay in between. Germline loops: CDR1 SGHRS, CDR2 YFSETQ. The CDR3 is 15 amino acids. CDR3 DNA: TGCGCCAGCAAGCCGGGGGGCACGGGTAACGGTGAAGCTTTCTTT. Protein product: CASKPGGTGNGEAFF.

The rearrangement links TRBV7-2 to TRBJ2-3; 16 bases match TRBD2. The J segment lost 1 base and the V segment lost 0 bases, leaving 4 bases of the junction unmatched. There are 19 residues in the CDR3. Germline values: CDR1 SGHTA, CDR2 FQGNSA. DNA for the CDR3: TGTGCCAGCAGCTTAGCGGGACTAGCGGGGGGGTCACGCACAGATACGCAGTATTTT. It codes for CASSLAGLAGGSRTDTQYF.

The genes are TRBV28 and TRBJ1-3; no clear D gene. V was clipped by 6 bases and J by 0 bases, with 9 bases between them. This CDR3 contains 14 residues. The germline CDR1 and CDR2 sequences are MDHEN and SYDVKM. The CDR3 region is CASSPTHSGNTIYF. For the CDR3, the DNA is TGTGCCAGCAGCCCGACCCACTCTGGAAACACCATATATTTT.

The chain is built from TRBV25-1 and TRBJ2-1; D not certain. Germline assignment: CDR1 MGHDK and CDR2 SYGVNS. The V gene lost 7 bases and the J gene lost 8 bases, with 21 bases spanning the gap. This CDR3 comprises 15 residues. CDR3 residues: CASTRQEASVDEQFF. The CDR3 DNA sequence: TGTGCCAGCACCCGACAAGAGGCTAGTGTCGATGAGCAGTTCTTC.

J is TRBJ2-3 and V is TRBV7-6; tentatively, D is TRBD2 (6 bases). Germline CDR1 and CDR2: SGHVS and FNYEAQ. The CDR3 loop spans 17 amino acids. V lost 5 bases and J lost 1, with 19 bases in between. The CDR3 sequence: CASSEGPGTGGTDTQYF. CDR3 DNA: TGTGCCAGCAGCGAGGGCCCCGGGACTGGTGGCACAGATACGCAGTATTTT.

The J gene is TRBJ2-7, the V gene TRBV5-1; 11 positions agree with TRBD2. This CDR3 contains 13 residues. V was pared by 7 bases and J by 7 bases, with 7 bases of the junction left unmatched. CDR1 SGHRS and CDR2 YFSETQ come from the germline V gene. The CDR3 sequence is CASALAGAGEQYF. In DNA, the CDR3 is TGCGCCAGCGCACTAGCGGGGGCCGGGGAGCAGTACTTC.

This chain joins TRBV25-1 and TRBJ1-6; tentatively, D is TRBD1 (5 bases). Trimming left V 5 bases short and J 8 bases short, with 25 bases between. Germline V gene lookup returns CDR1 MGHDK and CDR2 SYGVNS. The CDR3 totals 18 residues. CDR3 DNA sequence: TGTGCCAGCAGTAGTTCTCTCGGAAGAATAGGAGGGGATTCACCCCTCCACTTT. Amino acids: CASSSSLGRIGGDSPLHF.

V is TRBV11-2 and J is TRBJ1-6; 7 bases fit TRBD1. The junction had 7 bases not matched to a gene; V was cut back by 4 bases and J by 10 bases. CDR1 and CDR2 (germline): SGHAT, FQNNGV. The CDR3 consists of 14 residues. Here the CDR3 reads CASSWDSGVSPLHF. The CDR3 DNA reads as TGTGCCAGCAGCTGGGACAGCGGTGTCTCACCCCTCCACTTT.